Below, 9 T cell receptor beta chains from the same sample are listed, as sequenced in a study of blood T cell repertoires in COVID-19 (dated by TCRdb to about 2020). Libraries were constructed by the immunoSEQ multiplex PCR assay. TCRdb took over this immuneACCESS table, retaining in-frame rearrangements with V and J assigned. Such tables are incomplete; in checked studies, under half of the missing clones stem from an unresolved V gene, and the remainder is unexplained. The sample profile shows a few hundred thousand clones; approximately 90% of them were found once. Together, the top ten hold around 10% of the sample. The sample taken for sequencing was PBMCs or T cells enriched from blood (not recorded which). The receptor set was obtained from a man aged 40-49 years who had recovered from COVID-19.

The V and J genes are TRBV7-6 and TRBJ2-1; 10 bases match TRBD2. This CDR3 is built from 16 residues. Germline V gene data show CDR1 as SGHVS and CDR2 as FNYEAQ. Trimming cost V 5 bases and J 8 bases; bases outside gene matches: 12. CDR3 sequence reads: CASSLGRAGGPYEQFF. CDR3 nucleotide sequence: TGTGCCAGCAGCCTAGGCCGAGCGGGAGGGCCCTATGAGCAGTTCTTC.

This clone has more than one count but fewer than ten. The chain is built from TRBV5-6 and TRBJ2-3, with D uncertain. The germline V and J ends were trimmed by 2 bases and 0 bases, with 13 bases remaining between them. This CDR3 is 16 amino acids long. Germline CDR1 is SGHDT and CDR2 is YYEEEE. The CDR3: CASSFLESDSTDTQYF. In DNA, the CDR3 is TGTGCCAGCAGCTTTCTGGAGTCCGATAGCACAGATACGCAGTATTTT.

This rearrangement joins TRBV11-2 to TRBJ2-2; D ambiguous. This CDR3 spans 14 amino acids. The V gene lost 1 base and the J gene lost 3 bases, with 6 bases spanning the gap. The germline V gene has CDR1 SGHAT and CDR2 FQNNGV. CDR3 bases: TGTGCCAGCAGCTTAGTAGTAGACACCGGGGAGCTGTTTTTT. This translates into CASSLVVDTGELFF.

CDR3 bases: TGCGCCAGCAGCCCCGACTCCTCCTACAATGAGCAGTTCTTC. Translation: CASSPDSSYNEQFF. The rearrangement links TRBV5-1 to TRBJ2-1; D is ambiguous. V was pared by 4 bases and J by 0 bases, with 8 bases between. This CDR3 has 14 residues. Germline loops: CDR1 SGHRS, CDR2 YFSETQ.

The rearrangement links TRBV5-5 to TRBJ2-1; 7 bases match TRBD2. Germline V gives CDR1 SGHKS, CDR2 YYEKEE (reference sequence). V was clipped by 1 base and J by 7 bases; unmatched bases: 8. This CDR3 has 15 residues. The CDR3 nucleotides are TGTGCCAGCAGCTTGAACTGGGAGGGCGGGAATGAGCAGTTCTTC. Encoded protein: CASSLNWEGGNEQFF.

This chain joins TRBV4-1 and TRBJ1-4; D is perhaps TRBD1 (5 bases). With 4 bases removed from V and 5 bases from J, the gap between germline ends came to 11 bases. Germline CDR1 MGHRA, CDR2 YSYEKL. The CDR3 runs to 14 residues. The chain's CDR3 is CASSPRQLNEKLFF. The CDR3 DNA follows: TGCGCCAGCAGCCCTCGACAGCTAAATGAAAAACTGTTTTTT.

The genes are TRBV9 and TRBJ1-6; D call uncertain. The germline CDR1 and CDR2 sequences are SGDLS and YYNGEE. Between the trimmed V and J ends, which lost 3 bases and 9 bases, there was a span of 19 bases. The CDR3 spans 16 residues. CDR3 nucleotide sequence: TGTGCCAGCAGCGCTGGAGGAACAGCCGACTTTTCACCCCTCCACTTT. It specifies CASSAGGTADFSPLHF.

This chain connects TRBV3-1 (or the pseudogene TRBV3-2) to TRBJ2-1, with D unclear. CDR3 length equals 13 residues. In germline, CDR1 is LGHDT, CDR2 YNNKEL (reference sequence). Between the trimmed V and J ends, which lost 1 base and 6 bases, there was a span of 7 bases. This CDR3 is CASSQVYSNEQFF. In DNA, the CDR3 is TGTGCCAGCAGCCAAGTATACAGCAATGAGCAGTTCTTC.

The V call is TRBV7-2, the J call TRBJ2-7; TRBD1 agrees at 7 bases. Germline V gives CDR1 SGHTA, CDR2 FQGNSA. CDR3 length: 16 amino acids. Trimming removed 3 bases from V and 0 bases from J; junction bases left unmatched: 8. The CDR3 DNA follows: TGTGCCAGCAGCTTCACCTTGACAGGGAGCTCCTACGAGCAGTACTTC. Its translation: CASSFTLTGSSYEQYF.